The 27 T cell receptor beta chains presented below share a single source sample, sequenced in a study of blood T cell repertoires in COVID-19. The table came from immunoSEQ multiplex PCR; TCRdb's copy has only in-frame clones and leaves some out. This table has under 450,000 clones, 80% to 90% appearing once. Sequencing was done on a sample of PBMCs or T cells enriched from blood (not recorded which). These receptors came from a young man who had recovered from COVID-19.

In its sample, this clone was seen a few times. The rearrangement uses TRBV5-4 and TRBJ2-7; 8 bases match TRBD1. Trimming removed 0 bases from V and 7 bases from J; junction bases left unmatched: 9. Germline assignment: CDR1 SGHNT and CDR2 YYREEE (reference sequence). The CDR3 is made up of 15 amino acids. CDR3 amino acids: CASSLASGQGREQYF. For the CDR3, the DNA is TGTGCCAGCAGCTTGGCCAGTGGACAGGGAAGAGAGCAGTACTTC.

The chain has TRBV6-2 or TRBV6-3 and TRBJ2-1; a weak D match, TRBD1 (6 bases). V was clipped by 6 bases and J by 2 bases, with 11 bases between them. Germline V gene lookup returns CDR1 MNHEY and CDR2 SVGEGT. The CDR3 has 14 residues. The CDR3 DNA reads TGTGCCAGCAGCCCAAAGGGGGCCTACAATGAGCAGTTCTTC. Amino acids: CASSPKGAYNEQFF.

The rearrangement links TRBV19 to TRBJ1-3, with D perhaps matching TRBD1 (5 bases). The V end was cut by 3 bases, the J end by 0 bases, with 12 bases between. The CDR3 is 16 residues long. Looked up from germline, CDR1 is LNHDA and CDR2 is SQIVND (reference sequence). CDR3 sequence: CASSIEAGTSGNTIYF. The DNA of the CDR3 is TGTGCCAGTAGTATCGAGGCGGGGACCTCTGGAAACACCATATATTTT.

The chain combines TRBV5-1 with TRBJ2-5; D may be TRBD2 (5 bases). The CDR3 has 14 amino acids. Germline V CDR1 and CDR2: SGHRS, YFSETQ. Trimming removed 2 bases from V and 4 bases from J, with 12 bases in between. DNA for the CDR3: TGCGCCAGCAGCTTCGGAGGACGTTCAGAGACCCAGTACTTC. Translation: CASSFGGRSETQYF. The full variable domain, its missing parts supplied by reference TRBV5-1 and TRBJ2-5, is KAGVTQTPRYLIKTRGQQVTLSCSPISGHRSVSWYQQTPGQGLQFLFEYFSETQRNKGNFPGRFSGRQFSNSRSEMNVSTLELGDSALYLCASSFGGRSETQYFGPGTRLLVL.

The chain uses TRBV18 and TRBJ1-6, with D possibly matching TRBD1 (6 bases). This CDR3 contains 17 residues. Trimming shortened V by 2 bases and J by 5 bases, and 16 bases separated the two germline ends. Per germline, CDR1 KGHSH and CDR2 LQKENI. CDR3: CASSPLQGRTDNSPLHF. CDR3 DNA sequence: TGTGCCAGCTCACCATTACAGGGCCGGACGGATAATTCACCCCTCCACTTT.

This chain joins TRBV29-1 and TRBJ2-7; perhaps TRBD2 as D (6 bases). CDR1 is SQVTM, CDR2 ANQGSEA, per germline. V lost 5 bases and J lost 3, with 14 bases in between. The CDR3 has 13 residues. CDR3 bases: TGCAGCGTTCTCGGGACTTTCCTCTACGAGCAGTACTTC. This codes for CSVLGTFLYEQYF.

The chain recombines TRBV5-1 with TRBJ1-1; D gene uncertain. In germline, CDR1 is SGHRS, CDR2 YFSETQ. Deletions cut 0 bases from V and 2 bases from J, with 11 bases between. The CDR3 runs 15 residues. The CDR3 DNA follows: TGCGCCAGCAGCTTGGTTGCGGGATCTAACACTGAAGCTTTCTTT. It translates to CASSLVAGSNTEAFF.

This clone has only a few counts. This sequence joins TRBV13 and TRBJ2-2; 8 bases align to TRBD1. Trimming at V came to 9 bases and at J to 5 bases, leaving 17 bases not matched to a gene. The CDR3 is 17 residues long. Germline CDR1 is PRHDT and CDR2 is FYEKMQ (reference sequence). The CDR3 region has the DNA TGTGCCAGTACCTCACCTTATGGACAGGGAGATACCGGGGAGCTGTTTTTT. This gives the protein CASTSPYGQGDTGELFF.

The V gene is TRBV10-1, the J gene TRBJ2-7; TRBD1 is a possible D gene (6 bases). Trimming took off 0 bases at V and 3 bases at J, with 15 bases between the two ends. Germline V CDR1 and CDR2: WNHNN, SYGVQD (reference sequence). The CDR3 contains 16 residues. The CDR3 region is CASSESGRGRGYEQYF. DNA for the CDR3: TGCGCCAGCAGTGAGTCGGGCAGGGGCCGGGGCTACGAGCAGTACTTC.

CDR3 DNA sequence: TGTGCCAGCAGTGTAGACAGGGGGCGGACTGAAGCTTTCTTT. It specifies CASSVDRGRTEAFF. The rearrangement joins TRBV2 to TRBJ1-1; 10 bases are shared with TRBD1. The germline gives CDR1 SNHLY, CDR2 FYNNEI. The CDR3 is 14 amino acids. V was clipped by 4 bases and J by 5 bases; unmatched bases: 4.

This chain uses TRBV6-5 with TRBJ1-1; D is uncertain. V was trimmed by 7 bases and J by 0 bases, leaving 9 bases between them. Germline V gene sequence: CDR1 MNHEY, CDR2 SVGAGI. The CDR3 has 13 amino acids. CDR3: CASNPQMNTEAFF. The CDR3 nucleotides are TGTGCCAGCAACCCCCAGATGAACACTGAAGCTTTCTTT.

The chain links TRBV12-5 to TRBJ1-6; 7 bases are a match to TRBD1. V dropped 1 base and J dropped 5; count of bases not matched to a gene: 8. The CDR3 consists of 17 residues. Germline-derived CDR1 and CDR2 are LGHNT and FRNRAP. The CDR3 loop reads CASGLGRDRRNNSPLHF. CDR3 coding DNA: TGTGCTAGTGGTTTGGGCCGGGACAGACGGAATAATTCACCCCTCCACTTT.

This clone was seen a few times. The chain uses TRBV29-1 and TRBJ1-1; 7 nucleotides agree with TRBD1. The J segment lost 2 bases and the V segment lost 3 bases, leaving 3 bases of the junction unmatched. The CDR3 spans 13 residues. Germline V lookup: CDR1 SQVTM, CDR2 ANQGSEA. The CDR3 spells CSVEQGVNTEAFF. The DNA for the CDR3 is TGCAGCGTTGAGCAGGGGGTAAACACTGAAGCTTTCTTT.

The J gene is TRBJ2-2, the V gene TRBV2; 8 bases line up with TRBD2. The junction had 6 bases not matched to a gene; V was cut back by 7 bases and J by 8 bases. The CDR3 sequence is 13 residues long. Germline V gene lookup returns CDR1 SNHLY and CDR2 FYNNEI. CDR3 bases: TGTGCCAGCATGCGAGCGGGGGCTGGGGAGCTGTTTTTT. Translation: CASMRAGAGELFF.

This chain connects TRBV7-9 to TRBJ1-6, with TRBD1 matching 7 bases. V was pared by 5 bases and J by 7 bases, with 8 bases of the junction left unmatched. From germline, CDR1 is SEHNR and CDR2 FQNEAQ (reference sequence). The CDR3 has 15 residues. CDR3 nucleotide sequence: TGTGCCAGCAGCGCAGGCGACAGGGCGAATTCACCCCTCCACTTT. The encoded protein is CASSAGDRANSPLHF. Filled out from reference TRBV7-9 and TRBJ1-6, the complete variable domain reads DTGVSQNPRHKITKRGQNVTFRCDPISEHNRLYWYRQTLGQGPEFLTYFQNEAQLEKSRLLSDRFSAERPKGSFSTLEIQRTEQGDSAMYLCASSAGDRANSPLHFGNGTRLTVT.

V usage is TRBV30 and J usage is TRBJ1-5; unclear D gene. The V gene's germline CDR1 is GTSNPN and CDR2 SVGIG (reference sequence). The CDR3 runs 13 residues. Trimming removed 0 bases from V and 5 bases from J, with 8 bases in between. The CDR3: CAWSVLDDQPQHF. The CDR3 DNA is TGTGCCTGGAGTGTACTAGATGATCAGCCCCAGCATTTT.

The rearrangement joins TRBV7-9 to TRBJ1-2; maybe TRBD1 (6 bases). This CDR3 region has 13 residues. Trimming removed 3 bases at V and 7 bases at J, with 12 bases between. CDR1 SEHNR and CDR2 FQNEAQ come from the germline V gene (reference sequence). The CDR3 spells CASSLGASGGYTF. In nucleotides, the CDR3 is TGTGCCAGCAGCTTGGGGGCAAGCGGTGGCTACACCTTC.

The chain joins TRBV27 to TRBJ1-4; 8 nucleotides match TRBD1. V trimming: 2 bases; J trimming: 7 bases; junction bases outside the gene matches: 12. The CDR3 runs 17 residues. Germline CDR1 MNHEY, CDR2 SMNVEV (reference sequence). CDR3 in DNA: TGTGCCAGCAGTTTAGGAAGGACAGGGAGGGCCTTTGAAAAACTGTTTTTT. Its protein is CASSLGRTGRAFEKLFF.

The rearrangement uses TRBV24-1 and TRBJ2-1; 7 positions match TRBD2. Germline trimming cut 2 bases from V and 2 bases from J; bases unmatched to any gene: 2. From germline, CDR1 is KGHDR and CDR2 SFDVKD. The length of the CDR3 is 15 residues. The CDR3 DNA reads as TGTGCCACCAGTGATTCTGCGGGGGCCTACAATGAGCAGTTCTTC. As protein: CATSDSAGAYNEQFF.

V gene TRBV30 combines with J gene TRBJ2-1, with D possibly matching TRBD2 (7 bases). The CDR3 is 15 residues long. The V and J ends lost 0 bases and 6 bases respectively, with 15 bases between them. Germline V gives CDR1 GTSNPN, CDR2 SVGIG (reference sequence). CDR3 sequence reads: CAWSVNGGPPNEQFF. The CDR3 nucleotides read TGTGCCTGGAGTGTGAACGGGGGGCCCCCCAATGAGCAGTTCTTC.

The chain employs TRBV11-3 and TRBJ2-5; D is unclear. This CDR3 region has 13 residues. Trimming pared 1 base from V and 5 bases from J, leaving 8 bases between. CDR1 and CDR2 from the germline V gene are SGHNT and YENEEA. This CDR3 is CASSLGPEETQYF. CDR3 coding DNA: TGTGCCAGCAGCTTAGGCCCCGAGGAGACCCAGTACTTC.

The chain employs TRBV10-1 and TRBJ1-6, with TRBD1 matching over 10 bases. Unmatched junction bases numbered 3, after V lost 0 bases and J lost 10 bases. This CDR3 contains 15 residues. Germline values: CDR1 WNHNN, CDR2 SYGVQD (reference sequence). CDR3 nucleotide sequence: TGCGCCAGCAGTGAGTCGGACAGGGGGTTCTCACCCCTCCACTTT. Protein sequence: CASSESDRGFSPLHF.

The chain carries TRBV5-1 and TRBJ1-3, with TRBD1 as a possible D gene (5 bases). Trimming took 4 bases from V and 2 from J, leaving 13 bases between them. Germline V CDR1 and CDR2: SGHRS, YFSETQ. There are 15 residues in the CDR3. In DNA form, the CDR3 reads TGCGCCAGCAGCCCTGACAGTCTAACTGGAAACACCATATATTTT. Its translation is CASSPDSLTGNTIYF.

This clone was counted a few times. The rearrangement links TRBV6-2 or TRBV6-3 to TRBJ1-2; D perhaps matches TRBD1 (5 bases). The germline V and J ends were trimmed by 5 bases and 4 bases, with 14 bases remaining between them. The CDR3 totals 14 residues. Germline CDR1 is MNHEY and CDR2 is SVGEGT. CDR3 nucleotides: TGTGCCAGCAGTACCAGTGGGGCTCTCTATGGCTACACCTTC. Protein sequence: CASSTSGALYGYTF.

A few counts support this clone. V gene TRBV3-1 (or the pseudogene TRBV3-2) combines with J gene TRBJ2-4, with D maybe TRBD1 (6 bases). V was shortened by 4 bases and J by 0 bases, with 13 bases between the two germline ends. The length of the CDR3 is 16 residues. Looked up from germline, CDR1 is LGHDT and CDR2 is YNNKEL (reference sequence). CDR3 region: CASSPGQFLAKNIQYF. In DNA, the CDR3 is TGTGCCAGCAGCCCCGGACAGTTCCTAGCCAAAAACATTCAGTACTTC.

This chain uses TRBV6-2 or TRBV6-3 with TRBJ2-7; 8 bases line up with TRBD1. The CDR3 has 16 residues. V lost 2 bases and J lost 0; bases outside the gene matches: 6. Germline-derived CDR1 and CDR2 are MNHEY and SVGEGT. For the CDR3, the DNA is TGTGCCAGCAGTTACGGCAGGGGGCTATACTCCTACGAGCAGTACTTC. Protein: CASSYGRGLYSYEQYF.

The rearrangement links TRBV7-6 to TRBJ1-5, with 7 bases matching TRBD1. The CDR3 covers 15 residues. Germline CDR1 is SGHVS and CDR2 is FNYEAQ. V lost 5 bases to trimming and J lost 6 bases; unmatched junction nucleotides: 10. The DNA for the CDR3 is TGTGCCAGCAGCCCTAACAAGGGGGCGATTCAGCCCCAGCATTTT. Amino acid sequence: CASSPNKGAIQPQHF.